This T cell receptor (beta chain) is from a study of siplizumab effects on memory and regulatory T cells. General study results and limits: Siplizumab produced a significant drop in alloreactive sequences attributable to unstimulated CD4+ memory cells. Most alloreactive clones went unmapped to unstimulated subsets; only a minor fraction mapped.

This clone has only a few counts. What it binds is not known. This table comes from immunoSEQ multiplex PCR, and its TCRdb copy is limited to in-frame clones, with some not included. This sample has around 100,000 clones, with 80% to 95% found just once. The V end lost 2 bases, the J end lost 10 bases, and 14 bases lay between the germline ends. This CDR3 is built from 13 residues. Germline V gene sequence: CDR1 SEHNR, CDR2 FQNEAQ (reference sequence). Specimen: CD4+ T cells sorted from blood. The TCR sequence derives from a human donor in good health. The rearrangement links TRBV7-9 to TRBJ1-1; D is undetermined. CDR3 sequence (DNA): TGTGCCAGCAGCTTATCGGACCAACGGGGAGCTTTCTTT. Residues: CASSLSDQRGAFF.